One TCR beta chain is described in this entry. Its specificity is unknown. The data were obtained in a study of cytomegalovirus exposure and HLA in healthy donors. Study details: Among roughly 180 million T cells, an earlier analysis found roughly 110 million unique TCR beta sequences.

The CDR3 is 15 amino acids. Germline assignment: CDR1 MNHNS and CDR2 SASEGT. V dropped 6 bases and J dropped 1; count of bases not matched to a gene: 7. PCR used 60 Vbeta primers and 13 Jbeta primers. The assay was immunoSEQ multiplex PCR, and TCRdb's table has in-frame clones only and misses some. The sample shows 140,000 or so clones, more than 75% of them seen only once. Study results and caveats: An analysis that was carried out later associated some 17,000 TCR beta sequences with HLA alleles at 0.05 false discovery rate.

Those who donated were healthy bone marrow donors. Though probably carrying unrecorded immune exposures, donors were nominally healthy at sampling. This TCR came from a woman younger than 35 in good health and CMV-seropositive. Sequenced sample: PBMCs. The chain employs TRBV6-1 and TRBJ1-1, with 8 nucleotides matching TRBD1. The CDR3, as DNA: TGTGCCAGCAGGTTCTCCGGGACAGGGAACACTGAAGCTTTCTTT. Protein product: CASRFSGTGNTEAFF.